This TCR beta chain was found in a study of T-cell memory formation after mild COVID-19. At the level of the study: Clusters were largely donor specific.

TCRdb ran MiXCR on the 5' RACE reads and lists one entry per CDR3 protein. The sample contains roughly 600,000 distinct CDR3 sequences, about a sixth of which appear only once. Looked up from germline, CDR1 is MGHDK and CDR2 is SYGVNS. V dropped 6 bases and J dropped 8; count of bases not matched to a gene: 9. The CDR3 extends over 14 amino acids. Study-wide results and limits: The study detected some responding clones in pre-infection memory, suggesting cross-reactive memory joined. From day 15 to 85, contracting clones were balanced between CD4 and CD8, whereas later expanders leaned toward CD4+.

This clonotype showed up just a few times. The antigen is not known. The origin of this receptor is an adult woman who had mild COVID-19 (a few samples of this study predate the infection). Cell type and time point are not known. The chain carries TRBV25-1 and TRBJ2-1, with 8 bases aligning to TRBD1. Material for sequencing was PBMCs or a T cell subset sorted from them (not recorded which). In nucleotides, the CDR3 is TGTGCCAGCAGGCCCGGGACAGGATTCGATGAGCAGTTCTTC. Protein sequence: CASRPGTGFDEQFF.